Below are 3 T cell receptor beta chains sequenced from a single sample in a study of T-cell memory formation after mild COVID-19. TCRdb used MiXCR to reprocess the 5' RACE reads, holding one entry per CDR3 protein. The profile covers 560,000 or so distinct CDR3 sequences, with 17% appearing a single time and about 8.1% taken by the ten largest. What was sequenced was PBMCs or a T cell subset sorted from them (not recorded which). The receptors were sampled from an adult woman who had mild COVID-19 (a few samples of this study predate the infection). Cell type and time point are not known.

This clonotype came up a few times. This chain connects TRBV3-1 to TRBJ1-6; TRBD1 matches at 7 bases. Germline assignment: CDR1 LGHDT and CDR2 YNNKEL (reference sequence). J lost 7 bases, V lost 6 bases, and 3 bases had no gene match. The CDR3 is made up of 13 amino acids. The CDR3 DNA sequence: TGTGCCAGCAGATGGGACAGAAATTCACCCCTCCACTTT. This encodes CASRWDRNSPLHF.

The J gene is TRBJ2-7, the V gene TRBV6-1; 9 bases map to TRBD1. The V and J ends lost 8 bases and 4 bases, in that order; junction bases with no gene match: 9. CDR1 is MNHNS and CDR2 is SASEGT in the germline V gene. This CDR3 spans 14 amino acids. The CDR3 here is CASRTGTGRYEQYF. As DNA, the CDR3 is TGTGCCAGCCGGACCGGGACAGGGAGATACGAGCAGTACTTC.

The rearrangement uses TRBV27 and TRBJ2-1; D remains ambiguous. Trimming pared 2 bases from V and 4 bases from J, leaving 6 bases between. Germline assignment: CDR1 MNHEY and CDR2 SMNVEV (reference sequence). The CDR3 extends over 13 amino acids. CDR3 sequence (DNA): TGTGCCAGCAGTTTAAACCAATACAATGAGCAGTTCTTC. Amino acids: CASSLNQYNEQFF.